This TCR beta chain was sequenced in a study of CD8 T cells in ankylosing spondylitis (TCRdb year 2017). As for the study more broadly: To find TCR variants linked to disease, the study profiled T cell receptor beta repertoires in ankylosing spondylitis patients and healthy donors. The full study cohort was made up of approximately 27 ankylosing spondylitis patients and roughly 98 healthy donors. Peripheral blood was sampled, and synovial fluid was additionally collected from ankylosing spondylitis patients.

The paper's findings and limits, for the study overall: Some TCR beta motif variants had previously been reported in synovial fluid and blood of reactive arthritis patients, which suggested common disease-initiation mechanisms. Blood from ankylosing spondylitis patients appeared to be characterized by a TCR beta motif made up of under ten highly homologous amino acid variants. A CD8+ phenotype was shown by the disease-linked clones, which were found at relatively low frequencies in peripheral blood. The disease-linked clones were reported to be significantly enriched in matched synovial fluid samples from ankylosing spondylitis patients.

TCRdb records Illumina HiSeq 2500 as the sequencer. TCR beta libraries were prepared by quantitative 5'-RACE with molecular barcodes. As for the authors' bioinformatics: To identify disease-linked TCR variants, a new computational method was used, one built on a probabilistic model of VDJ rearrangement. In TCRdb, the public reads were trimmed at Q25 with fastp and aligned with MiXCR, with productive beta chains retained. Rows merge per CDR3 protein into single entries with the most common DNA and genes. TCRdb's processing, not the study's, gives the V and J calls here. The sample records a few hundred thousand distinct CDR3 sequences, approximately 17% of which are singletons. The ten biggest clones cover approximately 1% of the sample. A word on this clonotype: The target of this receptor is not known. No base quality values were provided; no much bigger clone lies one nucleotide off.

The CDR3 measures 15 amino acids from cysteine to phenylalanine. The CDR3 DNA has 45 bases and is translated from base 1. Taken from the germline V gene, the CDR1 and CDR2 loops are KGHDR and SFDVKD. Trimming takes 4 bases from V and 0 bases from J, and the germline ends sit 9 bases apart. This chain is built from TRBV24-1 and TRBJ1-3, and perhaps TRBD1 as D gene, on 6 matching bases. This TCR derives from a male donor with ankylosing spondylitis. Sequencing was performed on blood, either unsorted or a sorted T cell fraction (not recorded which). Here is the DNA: TGTGCCACCAGTGAACAGGGTGACTCTGGAAACACCATATATTTT. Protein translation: CATSEQGDSGNTIYF.